The entry that follows covers one T cell receptor (beta chain) sequence. Its target antigen remains unknown. Base quality data are lacking; no much larger clone is found one base away. This specimen's treatment or condition label, per the study, means: in vitro stimulation with specific CMV peptide epitopes to enrich CMV-specific T cells. The data were taken from a study of T cell repertoires in cytomegalovirus infection (dated by TCRdb to the late 2010s). Background on the whole study: Alongside well-studied HLA-B-restricted epitopes, the peptide stimulations were aimed at recently identified HLA-C-restricted CMV epitopes, whose presentation resists viral immunomodulation. Because public TCR beta signatures pointed to carriage of CMV infection together with the matching HLA type, the HLA type of each donor mattered for the analysis.

The paper's findings and limits, for the study overall: Cumulative frequency of public TCR beta family members discriminated carriers of CMV infection plus the relevant HLA type in this cohort and an independent roughly 330-donor cohort. The ex vivo response was dominated by HLA-C-restricted CMV-specific TCR beta clonotypes, and the single most frequent clonotype in two of eight donors was supplied by these HLA-C-restricted clonotypes.

Data came from an Illumina HiSeq 1500. TCRdb cleaned the public reads at Q25 with fastp, built clones with MiXCR and kept in-frame beta chains. For every CDR3 protein sequence, its rows merge into one entry that carries the most common genes and DNA. Recorded for this sample are around 900,000 distinct CDR3 sequences; roughly 30% of them occurred a single time. The ten top clones hold around an eighth of the sample. The CDR1 and CDR2 encoded by the germline V gene are LGHNT and FRNRAP. Deletion took 2 bases off V and 4 bases off J, with a span of 18 bases between the germline ends. From the cysteine through the phenylalanine, the CDR3 covers 18 amino acids. The sequence is cut down to CDR3 DNA, 54 bases in frame from base 1.

The receptor was derived from a human donor in good health (CMV status not recorded). Some clones in this sample may be carry-over from other donors' samples. The chain is encoded by TRBV12-5 joined to TRBJ2-6, with TRBD2 perhaps the D gene, on 5 matching bases. The sample here was cultured CD8+ T cells from PBMCs, taken from culture after CMV antigen stimulation. The DNA reads TGTGCTAGTGGTTTGCCGCCGGGGTACCCCCGGGGGGCCAACGTCCTGACTTTC. It is translated as CASGLPPGYPRGANVLTF. Joined to the reference TRBV12-5 and TRBJ2-6 proteins, this CDR3 gives the full variable domain: DARVTQTPRHKVTEMGQEVTMRCQPILGHNTVFWYRQTMMQGLELLAYFRNRAPLDDSGMPKDRFSAEMPDATLATLKIQPSEPRDSAVYFCASGLPPGYPRGANVLTFGAGSRLTVL.